This TCR beta chain was retrieved from a study of shared clonotypes between healthy human individuals. Broader study findings: Enrolling few donors narrowed the genetic and exposure-history diversity that was represented. Clonotype sharing among donors likely depends on sequencing depth.

An assay was performed, and its level was deep. In the study's own analysis: With immunoSEQ giving junction-only sequences and no quality scores, filtering differed. TCRdb keeps only in-frame clones here, not all; method: immunoSEQ multiplex PCR. V, J and clone size were drawn from that table, and D and trimming were deduced from the DNA. The sample gives fewer than 550,000 clones, 75% to 80% of which show up once; around 13% is in the top ten. CDR3 size: 14 residues. Trimming took 3 bases from V and 4 from J; bases not matched to a gene: 2. The germline V gene encodes CDR1 MNHEY and CDR2 SMNVEV (reference sequence). As regards this clone: Its target is unknown. Other DNA sequences in the same sample also yield this CDR3.

Material for sequencing was PBMCs. The source of this sequence is a woman between 40 and 50 years old in good health. Some clones in this sample may be carry-over from other donors' samples. J is TRBJ2-7 and V is TRBV27; 11 nucleotides match TRBD1. In DNA, the CDR3 is TGTGCCAGCAGTTTGGACAGGGGGCTTTACGAGCAGTACTTC. Its translation is CASSLDRGLYEQYF.